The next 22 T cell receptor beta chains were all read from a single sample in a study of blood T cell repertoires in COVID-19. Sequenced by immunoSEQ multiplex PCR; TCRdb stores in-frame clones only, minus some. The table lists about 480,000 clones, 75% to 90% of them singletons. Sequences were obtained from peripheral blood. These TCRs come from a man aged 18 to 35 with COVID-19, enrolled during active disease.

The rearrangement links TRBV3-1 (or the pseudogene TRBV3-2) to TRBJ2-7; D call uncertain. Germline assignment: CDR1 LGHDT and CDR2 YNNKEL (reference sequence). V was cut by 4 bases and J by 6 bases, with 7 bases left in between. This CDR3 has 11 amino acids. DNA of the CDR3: TGTGCCAGCAGCCTCAGACTCGAGCAGTACTTC. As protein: CASSLRLEQYF.

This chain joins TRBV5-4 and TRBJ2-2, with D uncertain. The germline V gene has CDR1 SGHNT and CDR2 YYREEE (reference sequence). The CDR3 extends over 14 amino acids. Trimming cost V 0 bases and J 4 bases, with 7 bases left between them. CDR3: CASSLARLTGELFF. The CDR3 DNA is TGTGCCAGCAGCTTGGCCAGGCTCACCGGGGAGCTGTTTTTT.

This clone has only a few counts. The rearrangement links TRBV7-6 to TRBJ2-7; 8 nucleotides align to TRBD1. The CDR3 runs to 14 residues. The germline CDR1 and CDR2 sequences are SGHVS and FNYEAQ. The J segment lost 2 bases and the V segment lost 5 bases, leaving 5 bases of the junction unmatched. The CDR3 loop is CASSPNRGTYEQYF. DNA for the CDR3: TGTGCCAGCAGCCCGAACAGGGGGACCTACGAGCAGTACTTC.

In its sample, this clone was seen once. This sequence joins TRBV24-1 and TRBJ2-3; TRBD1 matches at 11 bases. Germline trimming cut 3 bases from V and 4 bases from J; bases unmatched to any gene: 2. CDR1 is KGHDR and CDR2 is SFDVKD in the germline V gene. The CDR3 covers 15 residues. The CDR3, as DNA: TGTGCCACCAGTGATGGACAGGGGGCATCAGATACGCAGTATTTT. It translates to CATSDGQGASDTQYF.

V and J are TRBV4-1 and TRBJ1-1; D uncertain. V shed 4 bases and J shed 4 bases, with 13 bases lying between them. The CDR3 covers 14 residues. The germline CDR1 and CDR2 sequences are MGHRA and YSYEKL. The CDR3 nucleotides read TGCGCCAGCAGCCTTAACAGTTTTACCACTGAAGCTTTCTTT. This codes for CASSLNSFTTEAFF.

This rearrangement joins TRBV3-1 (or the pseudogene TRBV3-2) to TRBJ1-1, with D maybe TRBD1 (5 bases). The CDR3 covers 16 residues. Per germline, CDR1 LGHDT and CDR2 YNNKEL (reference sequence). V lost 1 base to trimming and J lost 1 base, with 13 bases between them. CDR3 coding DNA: TGTGCCAGCAGCCAAGTCGGGTTTGGACAGAACACTGAAGCTTTCTTT. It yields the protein CASSQVGFGQNTEAFF.

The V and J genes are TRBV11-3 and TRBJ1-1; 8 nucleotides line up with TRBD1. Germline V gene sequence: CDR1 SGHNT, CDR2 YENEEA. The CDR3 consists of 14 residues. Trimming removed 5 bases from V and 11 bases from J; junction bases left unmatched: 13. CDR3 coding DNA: TGTGCCAGCAGCCCGCAGGACAGGGAGGATAGGGCTTTCTTT. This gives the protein CASSPQDREDRAFF.

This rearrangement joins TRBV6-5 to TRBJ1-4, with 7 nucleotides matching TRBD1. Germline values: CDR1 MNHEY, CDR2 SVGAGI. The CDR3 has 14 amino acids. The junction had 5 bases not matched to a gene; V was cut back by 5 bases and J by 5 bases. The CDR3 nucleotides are TGTGCCAGCAGTCGACAGGGTCCGAATGAAAAACTGTTTTTT. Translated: CASSRQGPNEKLFF.

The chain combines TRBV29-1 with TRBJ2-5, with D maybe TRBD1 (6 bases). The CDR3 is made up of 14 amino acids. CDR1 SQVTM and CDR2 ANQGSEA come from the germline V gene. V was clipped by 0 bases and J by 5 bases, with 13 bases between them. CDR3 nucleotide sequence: TGCAGCGTTGAAGATCCAGGGGCGAGGGAGACCCAGTACTTC. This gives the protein CSVEDPGARETQYF.

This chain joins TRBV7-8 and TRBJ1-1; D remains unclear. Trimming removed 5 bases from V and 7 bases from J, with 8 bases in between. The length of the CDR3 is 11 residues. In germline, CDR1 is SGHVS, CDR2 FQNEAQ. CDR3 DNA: TGTGCCAGCAGCATGGCAGTTGAAGCTTTCTTT. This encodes CASSMAVEAFF.

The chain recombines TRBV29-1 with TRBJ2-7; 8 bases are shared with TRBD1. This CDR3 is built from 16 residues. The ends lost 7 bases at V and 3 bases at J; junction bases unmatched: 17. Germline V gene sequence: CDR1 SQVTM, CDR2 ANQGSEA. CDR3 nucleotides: TGCAGCGCTACAGGGGGAAGGAGCGGGTTACTCTACGAGCAGTACTTC. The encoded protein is CSATGGRSGLLYEQYF.

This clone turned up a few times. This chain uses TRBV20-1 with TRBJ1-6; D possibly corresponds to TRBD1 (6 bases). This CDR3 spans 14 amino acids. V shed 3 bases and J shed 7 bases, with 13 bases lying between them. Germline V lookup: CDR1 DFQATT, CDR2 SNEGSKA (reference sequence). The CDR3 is CSASLDRANSPLHF. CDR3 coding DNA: TGCAGTGCTAGTTTGGACAGAGCAAATTCACCCCTCCACTTT.

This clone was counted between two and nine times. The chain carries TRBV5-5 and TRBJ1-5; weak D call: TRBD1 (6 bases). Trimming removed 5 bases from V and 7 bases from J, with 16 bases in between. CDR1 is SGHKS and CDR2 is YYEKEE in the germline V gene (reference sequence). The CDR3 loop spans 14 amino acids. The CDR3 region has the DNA TGTGCCAGCAGTCAGTCAGGGGTCAGCCAGCCCCAGCATTTT. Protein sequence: CASSQSGVSQPQHF.

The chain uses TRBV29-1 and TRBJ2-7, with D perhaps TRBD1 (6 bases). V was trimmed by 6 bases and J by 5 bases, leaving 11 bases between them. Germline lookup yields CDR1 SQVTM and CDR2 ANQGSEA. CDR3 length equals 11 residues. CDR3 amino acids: CSVLGTHEQYF. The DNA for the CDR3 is TGCAGCGTCTTAGGGACACACGAGCAGTACTTC.

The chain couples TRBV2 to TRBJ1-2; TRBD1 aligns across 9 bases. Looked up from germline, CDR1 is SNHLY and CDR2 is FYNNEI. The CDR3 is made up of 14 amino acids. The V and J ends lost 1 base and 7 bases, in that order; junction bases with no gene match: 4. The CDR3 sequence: CASSEGDRVAGYTF. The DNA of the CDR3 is TGTGCCAGCAGTGAAGGGGACAGGGTTGCTGGCTACACCTTC.

The CDR3 sequence is CASSLGTQYQETQYF. The CDR3 DNA is TGTGCCAGCAGCTTAGGGACACAGTACCAAGAGACCCAGTACTTC. This chain joins TRBV11-3 and TRBJ2-5, with TRBD1 as a possible D gene (5 bases). The germline V gene has CDR1 SGHNT and CDR2 YENEEA. V dropped 1 base and J dropped 0 bases, with 9 bases sitting between them. The CDR3 has 15 residues.

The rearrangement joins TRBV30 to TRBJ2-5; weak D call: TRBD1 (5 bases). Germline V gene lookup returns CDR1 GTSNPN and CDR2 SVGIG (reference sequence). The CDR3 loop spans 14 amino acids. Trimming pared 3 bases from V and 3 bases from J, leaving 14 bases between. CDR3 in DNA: TGTGCCTGGAGGAGGTGTCAGGGTAAAGAGACCCAGTACTTC. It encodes CAWRRCQGKETQYF.

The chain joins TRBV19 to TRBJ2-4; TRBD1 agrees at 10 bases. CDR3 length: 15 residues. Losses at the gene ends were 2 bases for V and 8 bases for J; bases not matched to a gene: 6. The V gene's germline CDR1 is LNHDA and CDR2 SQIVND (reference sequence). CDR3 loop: CASSITDRGVDIQYF. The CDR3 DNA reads TGTGCCAGTAGTATAACGGACAGGGGGGTTGACATTCAGTACTTC.

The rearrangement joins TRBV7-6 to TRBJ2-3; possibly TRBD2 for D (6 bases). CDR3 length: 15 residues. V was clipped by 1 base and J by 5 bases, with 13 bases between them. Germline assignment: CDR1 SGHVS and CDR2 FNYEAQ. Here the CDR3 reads CASSLDRAGGDTQYF. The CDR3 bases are TGTGCCAGCAGCTTAGACCGGGCCGGGGGAGATACGCAGTATTTT.

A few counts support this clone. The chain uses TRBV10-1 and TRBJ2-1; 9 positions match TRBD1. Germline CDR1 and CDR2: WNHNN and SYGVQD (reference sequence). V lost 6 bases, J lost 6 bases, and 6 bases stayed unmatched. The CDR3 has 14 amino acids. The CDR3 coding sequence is TGCGCCAGCAGCCCCGGGACAGGGATCAATGAGCAGTTCTTC. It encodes CASSPGTGINEQFF.

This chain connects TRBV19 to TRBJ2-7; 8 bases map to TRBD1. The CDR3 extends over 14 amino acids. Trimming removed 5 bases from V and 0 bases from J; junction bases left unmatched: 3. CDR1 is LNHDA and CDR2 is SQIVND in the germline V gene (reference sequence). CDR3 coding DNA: TGTGCCAGTAGTTCAGGGGGCAACTCCTACGAGCAGTACTTC. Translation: CASSSGGNSYEQYF.

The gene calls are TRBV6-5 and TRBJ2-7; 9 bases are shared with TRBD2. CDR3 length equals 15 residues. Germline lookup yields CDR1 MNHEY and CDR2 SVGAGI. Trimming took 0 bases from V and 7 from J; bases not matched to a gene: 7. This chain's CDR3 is CASSYSASGTGEQYF. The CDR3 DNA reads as TGTGCCAGCAGTTACTCCGCTAGCGGGACGGGAGAGCAGTACTTC.